Listed below are T cell receptor beta chains from one sample, sequenced in a study of blood T cell repertoires in COVID-19. Data came from immunoSEQ multiplex PCR; TCRdb stores just in-frame clones and leaves some out. The data hold around 290,000 clones, with around 87% observed a single time. Sequencing was done on a sample of peripheral blood. Source of these receptors: a woman between 45 and 65 years old who had recovered from COVID-19. CDR3s include the opening cysteine and the closing phenylalanine or tryptophan. A D gene is named only where the DNA matches it firmly. Clone size, where shown, is once, few, many, or a class for clones that have expanded.

j_call clone_size v_call d_call cdr3_nt cdr3_aa
TRBJ1-1 . TRBV6-2/TRBV6-3 TRBD1 TGTGCCAGCAGTTACTCCTTAACAGGGGGCCCTACCTACACTGAAGCTTTCTTT CASSYSLTGGPTYTEAFF
TRBJ1-2 . TRBV2 . TGTGCCAGCAGTGAAAACAGCATTAACTATGGCTACACCTTC CASSENSINYGYTF
TRBJ2-3 . TRBV6-2/TRBV6-3 . TGTGCCAGCAGTTCTTCCGGGAGTGAAGATACGCAGTATTTT CASSSSGSEDTQYF
TRBJ1-2 . TRBV9 . TGTGCCAGCAGCGAGAGGGCCCGGGGGGCGGGTGGCTACACCTTC CASSERARGAGGYTF
TRBJ2-5 . TRBV24-1 . TGTGCCACCCCCCCGGCAGGGGTCCAAGAGACCCAGTACTTC CATPPAGVQETQYF
TRBJ1-1 . TRBV19 TRBD1 TGTGCCAGTACCCTCGGACAGGGCAACACTGAAGCTTTCTTT CASTLGQGNTEAFF
TRBJ2-1 . TRBV14 . TGTGCCAGCAGCCAACTATTTGGCCTAGGACAGACGCAGTTCTTC CASSQLFGLGQTQFF
TRBJ2-7 . TRBV19 . TGTGCCAGTAGCCAGGGTTCCCTTTATTACTACGAGCAGTACTTC CASSQGSLYYYEQYF
TRBJ1-5 . TRBV28 . TGTGCCAGCGGTGGTGGAGGCCCTTTAAATCAGCCCCAGCATTTT CASGGGGPLNQPQHF
TRBJ2-6 . TRBV5-1 . TGCGCCAGCAGCTTGTCGGGCTCTGGGGCCAACGTCCTGACTTTC CASSLSGSGANVLTF
TRBJ1-5 . TRBV7-9 TRBD1 TGTGCCAGCAGCTTACAGGGGGGCAATCAGCCCCAGCATTTT CASSLQGGNQPQHF
TRBJ2-5 . TRBV2 . TGTGCCAGCAGTGTAGGGAAAGGCGGGGAGACCCAGTACTTC CASSVGKGGETQYF
TRBJ1-1 . TRBV5-1 TRBD1 TGCGCCAGCAGCACGGAGACAGGGCTGAACACTGAAGCTTTCTTT CASSTETGLNTEAFF
TRBJ2-5 . TRBV3-1/TRBV3-2 TRBD2 TGTGCCAGCAGCCGCCAACTAGCGGGAGGGTCAGAGACCCAGTACTTC CASSRQLAGGSETQYF
TRBJ2-3 . TRBV15 TRBD2 TGTGCCACCAGCAGGGTCCTGGCGGGAGGAACAGATACGCAGTATTTT CATSRVLAGGTDTQYF
TRBJ1-1 . TRBV4-3 TRBD1 TGCGCCAGCAGCCAAAGACCGGGACAGGGGGTGACTGAAGCTTTCTTT CASSQRPGQGVTEAFF
TRBJ2-3 . TRBV7-8 . TGTGCCAGCAGCCCCGCGGGGGCCTACCGCACAGATACGCAGTATTTT CASSPAGAYRTDTQYF
TRBJ2-2 few TRBV9 TRBD2 TGTGCCAGCAGCGTAACAACGACTAGCGGCACCGGGGAGCTGTTTTTT CASSVTTTSGTGELFF
TRBJ2-2 . TRBV25-1 . TGTGCCAGCAGTAAAGGACAGAACGCGCGCACCGGGGAGCTGTTTTTT CASSKGQNARTGELFF
TRBJ1-2 . TRBV5-4 . TGTGCCAGCAGCTTTAGCAGGGGCTATGGCTACACCTTC CASSFSRGYGYTF
TRBJ2-7 . TRBV27 . TGTGCCACAAAGGGGGACGCCTACGAGCAGTACTTC CATKGDAYEQYF
TRBJ2-5 . TRBV28 TRBD1 TGTGCCAGCAGCTACAGGGGCCTGGGGGAGACCCAGTACTTC CASSYRGLGETQYF
TRBJ2-7 . TRBV19 TRBD1 TGTGCCAGTAGTCCGACAGGGGTAGGCGAGCAGTACTTC CASSPTGVGEQYF
TRBJ1-1 . TRBV4-3 . TGCGCCAGCAGCCAAGAAGATGCGGGGCATAGGGCTTTCTTT CASSQEDAGHRAFF
TRBJ2-7 . TRBV9 TRBD1 TGTGCCAGCAGCTACGAACCGGGACAGGGTTACGAGCAGTACTTC CASSYEPGQGYEQYF
TRBJ2-7 . TRBV10-1 TRBD1 TGCGCCAGCAGTGAGGGGGGGACAGGGGGCTACGAGCAGTACTTC CASSEGGTGGYEQYF
TRBJ2-2 . TRBV4-3 . TGCGCCAGCAGCCAAGATTTTCGAGGGAGAGGGGAGCTGTTTTTT CASSQDFRGRGELFF
TRBJ1-2 . TRBV30 . TGTGCCTGGAGTGTATGGGGCAGTCACTATGGCTACACCTTC CAWSVWGSHYGYTF
TRBJ2-5 . TRBV12-5 . TGTGCTAGTGCCCGAGGGGGTCAAGAGACCCAGTACTTC CASARGGQETQYF
TRBJ2-1 . TRBV7-8 TRBD2 TGTGCCAGCAGCTTTCTAGCGGGGGCCGGGGGATTTGAGCAGTTCTTC CASSFLAGAGGFEQFF
TRBJ2-3 . TRBV24-1 . TGTGCCACCCGAAGTACGGGAGATACGCAGTATTTT CATRSTGDTQYF
TRBJ1-4 once TRBV28 . TGTGCCAGCAGTTTAATTGCCAGGGCGGGAGAAAAACTGTTTTTT CASSLIARAGEKLFF
TRBJ2-5 . TRBV5-6 . TGTGCCAGCAGCTTGGGCAGGGGTAAGGAGACCCAGTACTTC CASSLGRGKETQYF
TRBJ2-1 . TRBV13 . TGTGCCAGCAGCAGTCAACTAGAGTGGGAGCAGTTCTTC CASSSQLEWEQFF
TRBJ1-1 . TRBV7-2 . TGTGCCAGCAGCTCGCCGACACAGGCTTACACTGAAGCTTTCTTT CASSSPTQAYTEAFF
TRBJ2-1 . TRBV30 . TGTGCCTGGAGTCAACGGAATGAGCAGTTCTTC CAWSQRNEQFF
TRBJ2-1 . TRBV18 . TGTGCCAGCTCACTACTTAATAGTGAGCAGTTCTTC CASSLLNSEQFF
TRBJ2-5 . TRBV30 TRBD1 TGTGCCTGGACAGGGGGTGTCGTGGAGACCCAGTACTTC CAWTGGVVETQYF
TRBJ1-2 . TRBV28 . TGTGCCAGCCGACCGGGGGTTAACTATGGCTACACCTTC CASRPGVNYGYTF
TRBJ2-7 . TRBV4-2 TRBD1 TGTGCCAGCAGCCTGACAGGGGTTGACGAGCAGTACTTC CASSLTGVDEQYF
TRBJ1-5 . TRBV6-4 . TGTGCCAGCAGTCGTGGGCTGGATCAGCCCCAGCATTTT CASSRGLDQPQHF
TRBJ2-3 . TRBV4-3 . TGCGCCAGCAGCCAAGATATAAAGCAGGCGCAGTATTTT CASSQDIKQAQYF
TRBJ1-1 few TRBV19 . TGTGCCAGTAGTATGCGGGGGGCTGAAGCTTTCTTT CASSMRGAEAFF
TRBJ2-1 . TRBV6-5 . TGTGCCAGCAGGGAGGACAGGGAGGGCAATGAGCAGTTCTTC CASREDREGNEQFF
TRBJ2-1 . TRBV29-1 . TGCAGCGTTGTCGGTGGGGCAATCTACAATGAGCAGTTCTTC CSVVGGAIYNEQFF
TRBJ1-1 . TRBV19 . TGTGCCAGTAGTATGCGAGCTTTGAACACTGAAGCTTTCTTT CASSMRALNTEAFF
TRBJ1-6 . TRBV28 . TGTGCCAGCCTAACCGGTAGCTCCTATAATTCACCCCTCCACTTT CASLTGSSYNSPLHF